Listed below are T cell receptor beta chains from one sample, sequenced in a study of shared clonotypes between healthy human individuals. Assay used: immunoSEQ multiplex PCR; TCRdb lists only in-frame clones, some missing. The data show more than 2,000,000 clones, approximately 95% seen once. The sequenced material came from naive CD4+ T cells from PBMCs. The source is a man younger than 35 in good health. Some clones in this sample may be carry-over from other donors' samples. Both conserved end residues are part of each CDR3. Fields, in order: V gene, clone size, D gene, J gene, CDR3 DNA, CDR3 protein. The D gene is left open where the match is weak. Size values are once, few and many counts, or a class for expanded clones, and some rows have none.

TRBV11-2	.	TRBD1	TRBJ1-5	TGTGCCAGCAGCCTCAACCCGACAGGGTATGGCAATCAGCCCCAGCATTTT	CASSLNPTGYGNQPQHF
TRBV19	.	TRBD1	TRBJ2-2	TGTGCCAGTAGCCCGGGACAGGGAGTCCGGGAGCTGTTTTTT	CASSPGQGVRELFF
TRBV30	.	TRBD1	TRBJ1-6	TGTGCCTGCTCTGCGGGGGGACAGAGCTCCTATAATTCACCCCTCCACTTT	CACSAGGQSSYNSPLHF
TRBV7-3	.	.	TRBJ2-5	TGTGCCAGCAGCTCCGGACCTCAAGAGACCCAGTACTTC	CASSSGPQETQYF
TRBV5-1	.	TRBD2	TRBJ2-3	TGCGCCAGCAGCTTTGGACTAGCGGGACCAGATACGCAGTATTTT	CASSFGLAGPDTQYF
TRBV7-2	.	.	TRBJ1-1	TGTGCCAGCAGAGGCCAGGGTTTCCCTGAAGCTTTCTTT	CASRGQGFPEAFF
TRBV27	.	.	TRBJ1-5	TGTGCCAGCAGCCAACTTAGGGGGGATACTCAGCCCCAGCATTTT	CASSQLRGDTQPQHF
TRBV27	once	TRBD2	TRBJ2-7	TGTGCCAGCTTCTCGCGGACTAGCGGCCCCTACGAGCAGTACTTC	CASFSRTSGPYEQYF
TRBV7-3	.	.	TRBJ2-7	TGTGCCAGCAGCCTGTACAGGGAATCCTACGAGCAGTACTTC	CASSLYRESYEQYF
TRBV7-2	once	TRBD1	TRBJ1-2	TGTGCCAGCATCGACAGGGCCTATGGCTACACCTTC	CASIDRAYGYTF
TRBV18	once	.	TRBJ2-2	TGTGCCAGCTCAATTCAGGGTCCAGGGGTGAACACCGGGGAGCTGTTTTTT	CASSIQGPGVNTGELFF
TRBV18	.	.	TRBJ1-4	TGTGCCAGCTCACCACCGGATGGTAATGAAAAACTGTTTTTT	CASSPPDGNEKLFF
TRBV7-2	.	TRBD1	TRBJ2-3	TGTGCCAGCAGCCCACAAAACCCGGGACAGCGTACAGATACGCAGTATTTT	CASSPQNPGQRTDTQYF
TRBV27	.	.	TRBJ2-5	TGTGCCAGCCAAGCACGGACGGCATCGCGGACCCAGTACTTC	CASQARTASRTQYF
TRBV19	.	.	TRBJ2-2	TGTGCCACCAAGGTGGGGCAACTATTCACCGGGGAGCTGTTTTTT	CATKVGQLFTGELFF
TRBV7-8	.	.	TRBJ1-2	TGTGCCAGCAGCCCGCGGGACGGCGGGCTTGCCTTC	CASSPRDGGLAF
TRBV15	.	TRBD1	TRBJ1-2	TGTGCCACCAGCAGCGGACAGGGCAGTGGCTACACCTTC	CATSSGQGSGYTF
TRBV27	.	.	TRBJ1-1	TGTGCCAGCAGTTCGGCCAGCCTGATGAACACTGAAGCTTTCTTT	CASSSASLMNTEAFF
TRBV27	.	.	TRBJ1-1	TGTGCCAGCAGTGGGGCATTAGGCACACCGGGACACGGGACAGAAGCTTTCTTT	CASSGALGTPGHGTEAFF
TRBV6-5	.	.	TRBJ2-5	TGTGCCAGCAGTTTCGGGTCACAAGAGACCCAGTACTTC	CASSFGSQETQYF
TRBV4-3	.	.	TRBJ2-2	TGCGCCAGCAGCCCCCTGGCGGACACCGGGGAGCTGTTTTTT	CASSPLADTGELFF
TRBV5-1	.	.	TRBJ2-3	TGCGCCAGCAGCTGGGATCCCGGGGGCCCAGATACGCAGTATTTT	CASSWDPGGPDTQYF
TRBV30	few	.	TRBJ1-1	TGTGCCTGGAAAAGAACGAACACTGAAGCTTTCTTT	CAWKRTNTEAFF